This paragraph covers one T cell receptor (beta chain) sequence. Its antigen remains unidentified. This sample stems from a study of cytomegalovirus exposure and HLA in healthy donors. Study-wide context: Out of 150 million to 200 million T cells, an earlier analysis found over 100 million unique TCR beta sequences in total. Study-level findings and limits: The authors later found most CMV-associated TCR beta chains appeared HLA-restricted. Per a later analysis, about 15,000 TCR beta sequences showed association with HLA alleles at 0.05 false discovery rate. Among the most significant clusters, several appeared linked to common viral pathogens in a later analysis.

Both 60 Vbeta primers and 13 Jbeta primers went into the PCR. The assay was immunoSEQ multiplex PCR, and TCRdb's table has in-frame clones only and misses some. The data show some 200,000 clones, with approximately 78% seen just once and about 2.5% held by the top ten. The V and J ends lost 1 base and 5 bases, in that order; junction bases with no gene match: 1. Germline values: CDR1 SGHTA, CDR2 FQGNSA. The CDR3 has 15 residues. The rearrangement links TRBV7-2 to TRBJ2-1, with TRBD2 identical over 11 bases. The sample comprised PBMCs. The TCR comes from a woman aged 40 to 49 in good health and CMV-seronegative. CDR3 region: CASSLGLAGNNEQFF. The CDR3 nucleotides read TGTGCCAGCAGCTTAGGACTAGCGGGGAACAATGAGCAGTTCTTC.